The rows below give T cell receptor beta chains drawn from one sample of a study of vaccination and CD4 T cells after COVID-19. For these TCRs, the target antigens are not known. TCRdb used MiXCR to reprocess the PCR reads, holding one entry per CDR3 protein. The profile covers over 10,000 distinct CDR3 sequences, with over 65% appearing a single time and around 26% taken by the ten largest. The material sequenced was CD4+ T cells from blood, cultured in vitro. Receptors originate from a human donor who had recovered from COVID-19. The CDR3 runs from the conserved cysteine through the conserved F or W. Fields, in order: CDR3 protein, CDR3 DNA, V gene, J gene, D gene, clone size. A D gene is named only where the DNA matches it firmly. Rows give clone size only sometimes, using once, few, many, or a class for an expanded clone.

CASNSPGQGPDYGYTF	TGTGCCAGCAATTCCCCCGGACAGGGGCCTGACTATGGCTACACCTTC	TRBV6-1	TRBJ1-2	TRBD1	-
CATKRTGQEGGYTF	TGTGCCACCAAGAGGACAGGCCAGGAGGGGGGCTACACCTTC	TRBV24-1	TRBJ1-2	TRBD1	-
CASTGTSGLNTGELFF	TGTGCCAGCACAGGGACTAGCGGTTTGAACACCGGGGAGCTGTTTTTT	TRBV7-9	TRBJ2-2	TRBD2	-
CSAGGQGLDYTF	TGCAGTGCTGGAGGACAGGGACTTGACTACACCTTC	TRBV20-1	TRBJ1-2	TRBD1	-
CASSWSQQGDTQYF	TGTGCCAGCAGCTGGTCCCAGCAGGGGGATACGCAGTATTTT	TRBV2	TRBJ2-3	-	once
CASSPPGVIDTQYF	TGTGCCAGCAGCCCGCCGGGGGTTATAGATACGCAGTATTTT	TRBV7-9	TRBJ2-3	-	-
CSADPGQGVYEQYF	TGCAGTGCCGACCCGGGACAGGGGGTCTACGAGCAGTACTTC	TRBV20-1	TRBJ2-7	TRBD1	-
CASSLYRAVGGNTIYF	TGTGCCAGCAGTTTATATCGCGCGGTCGGAGGAAACACCATATATTTT	TRBV28	TRBJ1-3	-	-
CASSLFAGANVLTF	TGTGCCAGCAGCTTATTCGCTGGGGCCAACGTCCTGACTTTC	TRBV7-9	TRBJ2-6	-	-
CASSLGSRGAGNARGYTF	TGTGCCAGCAGCTTAGGTTCCAGGGGCGCTGGGAATGCTAGGGGCTACACCTTC	TRBV7-3	TRBJ1-2	-	-
CASSFGHNNSPLHF	TGTGCCAGCAGTTTCGGACATAACAATTCACCCCTCCACTTT	TRBV28	TRBJ1-6	-	-
CASSLAPWTGGGQPQHF	TGTGCCAGCAGCTTAGCGCCCTGGACAGGGGGCGGCCAGCCCCAGCATTTT	TRBV7-2	TRBJ1-5	TRBD1	-
CASSPELNTEAFF	TGTGCCAGCAGCCCCGAGTTGAACACTGAAGCTTTCTTT	TRBV11-1	TRBJ1-1	-	-
CASSYRGQGTEAFF	TGTGCCAGCAGTTACAGGGGGCAGGGCACTGAAGCTTTCTTT	TRBV6-5	TRBJ1-1	TRBD1	-
CVTSRGTRPQHF	TGTGTCACCAGCCGGGGAACGCGGCCCCAGCATTTT	TRBV24-1	TRBJ1-5	-	-
CSAGTGVGQPQHF	TGCAGTGCCGGGACAGGGGTAGGTCAGCCCCAGCATTTT	TRBV20-1	TRBJ1-5	TRBD1	few
CASSLGPLAGDTQYF	TGTGCCAGCAGCTTAGGCCCCCTAGCGGGAGATACGCAGTATTTT	TRBV7-2	TRBJ2-3	TRBD2	-
CASSGGHSNQPQHF	TGTGCCAGCAGCGGAGGACATAGCAATCAGCCCCAGCATTTT	TRBV7-8	TRBJ1-5	-	few
CASSPVRGDSPLHF	TGTGCCAGCTCACCAGTCAGGGGGGATTCACCCCTCCACTTT	TRBV18	TRBJ1-6	TRBD1	-
CASRGGLAGAFGETQYF	TGCGCCAGCAGGGGGGGACTAGCGGGAGCTTTCGGAGAGACCCAGTACTTC	TRBV5-1	TRBJ2-5	TRBD2	-
CASSLLQGASGSPGGEQYF	TGTGCCAGCAGTCTTCTTCAAGGGGCTAGCGGGAGCCCCGGGGGGGAGCAGTACTTC	TRBV6-2/TRBV6-3	TRBJ2-7	TRBD2	-
CASSQDGTGRRSNQPQHF	TGCGCCAGCAGCCAAGACGGCACAGGGAGGAGGAGCAATCAGCCCCAGCATTTT	TRBV4-3	TRBJ1-5	-	-
CASSLRSGGYNTEAFF	TGTGCCAGCAGCTTGAGGTCAGGGGGCTATAACACTGAAGCTTTCTTT	TRBV5-6	TRBJ1-1	TRBD1	-
CASSSGLASEQYF	TGTGCCAGCAGCTCAGGACTAGCGAGCGAGCAGTACTTC	TRBV7-2	TRBJ2-7	TRBD2	once
CASSRLGTANTGELFF	TGTGCCAGCAGTAGACTCGGGACAGCGAACACCGGGGAGCTGTTTTTT	TRBV6-1	TRBJ2-2	TRBD1	-
CSVGKGLLEQYF	TGCAGTGTGGGAAAGGGACTCCTCGAGCAGTACTTC	TRBV20-1	TRBJ2-7	-	-
CASSFLGRVWEQYF	TGTGCCAGCAGTTTCCTGGGCCGGGTTTGGGAGCAGTACTTC	TRBV28	TRBJ2-7	-	-
CASRRDRGRGDTDTQYF	TGTGCCAGCAGACGGGACAGGGGGCGAGGTGACACAGATACGCAGTATTTT	TRBV27	TRBJ2-3	TRBD1	-
CASSLSPAGGYTF	TGTGCCAGCAGCTTGTCCCCCGCGGGTGGCTACACCTTC	TRBV7-9	TRBJ1-2	-	-
CASSRAADGSYEQYF	TGTGCCAGCAGCCGAGCGGCGGACGGCTCCTACGAGCAGTACTTC	TRBV5-6	TRBJ2-7	-	-
CAWQGSSNQPQHF	TGTGCCTGGCAGGGTAGTAGCAATCAGCCCCAGCATTTT	TRBV30	TRBJ1-5	-	-
CASMRDRGNQPQHF	TGTGCCAGCATGCGGGACAGGGGCAATCAGCCCCAGCATTTT	TRBV6-2/TRBV6-3	TRBJ1-5	TRBD1	-
CASSLTSQGHYEQYF	TGTGCCAGCAGCTTAACCAGCCAGGGACACTACGAGCAGTACTTC	TRBV7-6	TRBJ2-7	-	-
CASSPQGTPYNEQFF	TGTGCCAGCAGCCCCCAAGGAACACCCTACAATGAGCAGTTCTTC	TRBV7-2	TRBJ2-1	-	-
CASRDAAHGYTF	TGTGCCAGCCGGGACGCCGCTCATGGCTACACCTTC	TRBV19	TRBJ1-2	-	few
CASGMGQPQHF	TGTGCCAGCGGCATGGGGCAGCCCCAGCATTTT	TRBV2	TRBJ1-5	-	-
CASTLDLNTGGPSNQPQHF	TGTGCCAGCACCCTAGACCTTAACACAGGGGGCCCTAGCAATCAGCCCCAGCATTTT	TRBV6-2/TRBV6-3	TRBJ1-5	TRBD1	-
CASSLAGGGWGIQYF	TGTGCCAGCAGTTTAGCGGGAGGAGGTTGGGGCATTCAGTACTTC	TRBV27	TRBJ2-4	TRBD2	few
CATSGRQGAPDTQYF	TGTGCCACCAGTGGCCGACAGGGGGCCCCCGATACGCAGTATTTT	TRBV24-1	TRBJ2-3	TRBD1	-
CASSKGGTEAFF	TGTGCCAGCAGCAAAGGGGGCACTGAAGCTTTCTTT	TRBV7-9	TRBJ1-1	-	-
CASRRTGLDTEAFF	TGTGCCAGCAGGAGGACAGGGTTGGACACTGAAGCTTTCTTT	TRBV14	TRBJ1-1	TRBD1	-
CASSLLQTERTEAFF	TGTGCCAGCAGTTTGTTACAGACGGAGCGCACTGAAGCTTTCTTT	TRBV28	TRBJ1-1	-	few
CSARTGTSGLQWFF	TGCAGTGCTAGGACCGGGACTAGCGGTCTACAGTGGTTCTTC	TRBV20-1	TRBJ2-1	TRBD2	-
CASSEQTGPDQPQHF	TGTGCCAGCAGTGAGCAGACAGGGCCCGACCAGCCCCAGCATTTT	TRBV12-3/TRBV12-4	TRBJ1-5	TRBD1	few
CASSKTMGSETQYF	TGTGCCAGCAGCAAAACTATGGGGTCAGAGACCCAGTACTTC	TRBV21-1	TRBJ2-5	-	once
CASSMKGEETQYF	TGTGCCAGTAGTATGAAGGGGGAAGAGACCCAGTACTTC	TRBV19	TRBJ2-5	-	few
CASNQGLQGALGETQYF	TGTGCCAGCAACCAGGGGCTACAGGGGGCGCTTGGAGAGACCCAGTACTTC	TRBV6-2/TRBV6-3	TRBJ2-5	TRBD1	once